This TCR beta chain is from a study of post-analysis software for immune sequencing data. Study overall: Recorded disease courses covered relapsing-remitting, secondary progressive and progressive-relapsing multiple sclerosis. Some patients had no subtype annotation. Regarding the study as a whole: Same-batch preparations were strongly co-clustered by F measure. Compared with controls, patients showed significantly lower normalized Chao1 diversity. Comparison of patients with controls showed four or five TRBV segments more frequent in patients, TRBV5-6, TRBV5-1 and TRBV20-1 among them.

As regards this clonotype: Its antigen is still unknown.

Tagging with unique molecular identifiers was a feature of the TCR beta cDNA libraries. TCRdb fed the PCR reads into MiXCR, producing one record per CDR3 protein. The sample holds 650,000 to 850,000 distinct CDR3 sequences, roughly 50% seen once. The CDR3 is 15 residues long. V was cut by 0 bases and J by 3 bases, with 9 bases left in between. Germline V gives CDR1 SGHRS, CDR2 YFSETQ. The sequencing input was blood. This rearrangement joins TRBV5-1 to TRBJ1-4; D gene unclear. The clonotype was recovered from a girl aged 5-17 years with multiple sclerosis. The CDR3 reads CASSLGLKANEKLFF. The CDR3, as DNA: TGCGCCAGCAGCTTGGGGTTAAAAGCTAATGAAAAACTGTTTTTT.